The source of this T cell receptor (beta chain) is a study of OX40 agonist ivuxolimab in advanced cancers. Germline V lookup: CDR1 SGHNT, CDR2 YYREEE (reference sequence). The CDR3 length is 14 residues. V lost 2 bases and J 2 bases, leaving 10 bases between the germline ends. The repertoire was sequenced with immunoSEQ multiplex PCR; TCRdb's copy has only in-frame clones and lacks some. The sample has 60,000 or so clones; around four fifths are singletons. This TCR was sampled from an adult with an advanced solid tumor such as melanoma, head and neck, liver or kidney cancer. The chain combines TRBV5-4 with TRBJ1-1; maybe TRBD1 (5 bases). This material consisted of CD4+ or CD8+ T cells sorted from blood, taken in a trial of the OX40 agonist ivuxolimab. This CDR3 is CASSFSGGNTEAFF. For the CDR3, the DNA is TGTGCCAGCAGCTTTTCTGGGGGAAACACTGAAGCTTTCTTT.